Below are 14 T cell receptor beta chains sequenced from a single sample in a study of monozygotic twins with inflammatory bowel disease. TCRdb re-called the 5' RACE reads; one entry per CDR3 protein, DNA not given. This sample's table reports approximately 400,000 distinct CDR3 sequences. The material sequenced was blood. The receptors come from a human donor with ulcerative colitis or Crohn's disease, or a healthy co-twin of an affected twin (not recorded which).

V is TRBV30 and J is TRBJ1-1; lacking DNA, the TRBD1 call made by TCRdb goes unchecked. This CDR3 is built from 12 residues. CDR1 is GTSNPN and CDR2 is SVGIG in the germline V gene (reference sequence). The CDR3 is CAWKPGRTEAFF.

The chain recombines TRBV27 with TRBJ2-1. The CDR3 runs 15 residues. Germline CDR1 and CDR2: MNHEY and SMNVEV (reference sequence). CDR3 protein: CASSGVRGSNNEQFF.

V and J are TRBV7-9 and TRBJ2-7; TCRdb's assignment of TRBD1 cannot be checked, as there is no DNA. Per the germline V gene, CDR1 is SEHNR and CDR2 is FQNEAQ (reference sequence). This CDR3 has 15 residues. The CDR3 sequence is CASSSTWDSYYEQYF.

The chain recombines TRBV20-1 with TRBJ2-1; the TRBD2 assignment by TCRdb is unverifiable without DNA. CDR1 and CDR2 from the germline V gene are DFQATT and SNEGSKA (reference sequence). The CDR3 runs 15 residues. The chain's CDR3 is CSALSGGAVASEQFF.

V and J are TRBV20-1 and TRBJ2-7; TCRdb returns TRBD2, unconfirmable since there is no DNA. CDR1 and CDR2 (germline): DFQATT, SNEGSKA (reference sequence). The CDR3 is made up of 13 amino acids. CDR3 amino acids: CSLLGREKNEQYF.

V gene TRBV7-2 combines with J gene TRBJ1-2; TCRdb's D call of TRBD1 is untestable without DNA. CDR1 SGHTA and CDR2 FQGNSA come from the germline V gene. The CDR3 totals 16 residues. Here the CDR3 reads CASSAQSGTGYYGYTF.

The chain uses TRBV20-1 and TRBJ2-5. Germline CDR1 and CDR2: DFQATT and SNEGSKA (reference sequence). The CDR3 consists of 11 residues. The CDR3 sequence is CSTSPVETQYF.

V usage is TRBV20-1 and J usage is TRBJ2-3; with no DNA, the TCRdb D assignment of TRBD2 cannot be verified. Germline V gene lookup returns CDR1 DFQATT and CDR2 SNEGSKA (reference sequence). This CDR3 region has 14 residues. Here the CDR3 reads CSALAGARADTQYF.

CDR3 sequence: CASSIRTSGTDTQYF. The chain uses TRBV6-4 and TRBJ2-3; TCRdb's D call, TRBD2, is unchecked because there is no DNA. Germline V CDR1 and CDR2: MRHNA, SNTAGT. This CDR3 is built from 15 residues.

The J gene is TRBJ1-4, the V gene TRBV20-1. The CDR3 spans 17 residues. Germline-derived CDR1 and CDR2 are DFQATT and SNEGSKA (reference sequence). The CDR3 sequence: CSARDLHGESANEKLFF.

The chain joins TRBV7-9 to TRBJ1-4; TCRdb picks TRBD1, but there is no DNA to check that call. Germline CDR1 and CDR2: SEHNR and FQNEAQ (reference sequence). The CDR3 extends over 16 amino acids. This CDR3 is CASSFISGTGGEKLFF.

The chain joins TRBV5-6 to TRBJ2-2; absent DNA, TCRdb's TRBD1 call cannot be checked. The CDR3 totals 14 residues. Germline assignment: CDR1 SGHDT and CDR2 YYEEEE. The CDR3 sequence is CASSLRGTAGELFF. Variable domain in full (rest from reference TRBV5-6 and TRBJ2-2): DAGVTQSPTHLIKTRGQQVTLRCSPKSGHDTVSWYQQALGQGPQFIFQYYEEEERQRGNFPDRFSGHQFPNYSSELNVNALLLGDSALYLCASSLRGTAGELFFGEGSRLTVL.

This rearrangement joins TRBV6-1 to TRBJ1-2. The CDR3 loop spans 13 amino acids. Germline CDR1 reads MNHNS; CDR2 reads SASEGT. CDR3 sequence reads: CASSEDGFYGYTF.

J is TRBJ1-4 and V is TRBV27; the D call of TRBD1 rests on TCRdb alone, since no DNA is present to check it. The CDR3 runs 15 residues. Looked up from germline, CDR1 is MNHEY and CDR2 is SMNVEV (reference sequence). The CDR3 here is CASSFRQGLAEKLFF. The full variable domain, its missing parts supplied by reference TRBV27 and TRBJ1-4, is EAQVTQNPRYLITVTGKKLTVTCSQNMNHEYMSWYRQDPGLGLRQIYYSMNVEVTDKGDVPEGYKVSRKEKRNFPLILESPSPNQTSLYFCASSFRQGLAEKLFFGSGTQLSVL.